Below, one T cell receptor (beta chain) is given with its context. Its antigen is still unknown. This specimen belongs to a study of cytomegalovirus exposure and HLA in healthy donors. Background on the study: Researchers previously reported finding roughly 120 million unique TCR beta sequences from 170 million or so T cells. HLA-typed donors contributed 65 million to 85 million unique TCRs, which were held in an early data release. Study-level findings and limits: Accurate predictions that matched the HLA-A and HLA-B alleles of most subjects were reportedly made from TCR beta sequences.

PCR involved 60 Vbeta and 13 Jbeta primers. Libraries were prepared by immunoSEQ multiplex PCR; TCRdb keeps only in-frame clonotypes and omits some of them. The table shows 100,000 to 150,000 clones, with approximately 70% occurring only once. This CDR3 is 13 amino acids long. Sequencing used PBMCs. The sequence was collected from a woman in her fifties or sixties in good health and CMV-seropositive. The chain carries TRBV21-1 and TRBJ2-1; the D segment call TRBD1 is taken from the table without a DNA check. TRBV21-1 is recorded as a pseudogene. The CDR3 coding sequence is TGTGCCAGCAGCAAGGACAGGTACAATGAGCAGTTCTTC. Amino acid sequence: CASSKDRYNEQFF.